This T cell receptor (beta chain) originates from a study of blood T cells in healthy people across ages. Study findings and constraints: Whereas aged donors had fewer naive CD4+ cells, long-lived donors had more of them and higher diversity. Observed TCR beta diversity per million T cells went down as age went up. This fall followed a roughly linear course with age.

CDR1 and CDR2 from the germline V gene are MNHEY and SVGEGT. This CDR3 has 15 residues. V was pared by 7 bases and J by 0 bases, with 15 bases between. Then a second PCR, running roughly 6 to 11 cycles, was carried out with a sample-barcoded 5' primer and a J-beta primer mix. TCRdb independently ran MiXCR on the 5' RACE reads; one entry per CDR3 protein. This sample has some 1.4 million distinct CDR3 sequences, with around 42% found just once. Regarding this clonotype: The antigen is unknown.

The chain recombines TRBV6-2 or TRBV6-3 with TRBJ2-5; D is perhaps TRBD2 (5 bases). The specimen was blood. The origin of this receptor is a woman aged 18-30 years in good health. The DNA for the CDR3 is TGTGCCAGCAAGCAGAGGGCCTCGTACCAAGAGACCCAGTACTTC. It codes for CASKQRASYQETQYF.